In this sample, the clone carrying this T cell receptor (beta chain) turned up a few times. Its antigen remains unknown. Clones were read by immunoSEQ multiplex PCR, and TCRdb kept only the in-frame ones, dropping some. In the table there are about 100,000 clones, over 90% of which are singletons. The V and J ends lost 7 bases and 5 bases, in that order; junction bases with no gene match: 5. This CDR3 is built from 13 residues. Germline CDR1 MNHEY, CDR2 SMNVEV (reference sequence). The source of the sample is a study of T cell responses to AZD1222 COVID-19 vaccine. Broader study findings: Donors, mostly white British, included more females; clonal diversity was possibly underestimated.

This specimen was peripheral blood, taken on day 0 of AZD1222 vaccination. This clonotype originated in an adult in good health. The rearrangement uses TRBV27 and TRBJ2-1, with 7 bases aligning to TRBD1. CDR3 protein: CASKQGINNEQFF. For the CDR3, the DNA is TGTGCCAGCAAACAGGGGATAAACAATGAGCAGTTCTTC.